The sample holds a few counts of the clone carrying this T cell receptor beta chain. Its antigen is as yet unknown. The sample originates from a study of T cell repertoires in aging, cancer and after chemotherapy. The wider study: Donors were grouped into six age bands spanning 30 or younger through 70 or older.

Rearranged V-D-J TRB sequences were amplified with a mixed TRB-A/B primer pool. MiXCR, run by TCRdb on the multiplex PCR reads, gives a single entry per CDR3 protein. The sample gives some 20,000 distinct CDR3 sequences, around 38% of which show up once; 17% is in the top ten. Findings and limits, study-wide: Immunological memory after chemotherapy cannot be judged from the repertoire data. Healthy donors lost TCR diversity with age mainly through richness, cancer patients through richness and evenness.

The CDR3 loop spans 16 amino acids. V gave up 0 bases and J gave up 1 base; unmatched junction bases: 5. Germline CDR1 is LNHNV and CDR2 is YYDKDF (reference sequence). TCR beta rearrangements were amplified from peripheral blood genomic DNA. This chain connects TRBV15 to TRBJ2-5; 7 positions match TRBD2. Sequenced material: blood. The sequence was collected from a human donor with a solid tumor. As DNA, the CDR3 is TGTGCCACCAGCAGAGAGGGAGGGGCCATCCAAGAGACCCAGTACTTC. This gives the protein CATSREGGAIQETQYF.